Each of the 16 T cell receptor beta chains below was sequenced from the same sample in a study of cytomegalovirus exposure and HLA in healthy donors. PCR employed 60 Vbeta and 13 Jbeta primers. Assay: immunoSEQ multiplex PCR; the TCRdb copy retains only in-frame clones and omits some. The sample lists roughly 92,000 clones, 81% occurring once. Sequencing used PBMCs. These receptors all stem from a woman aged 65 to 85 in good health and CMV-seropositive.

The V and J genes are TRBV7-9 and TRBJ2-2; 8 bases fit TRBD1. CDR3 length equals 14 residues. With V trimmed by 5 bases and J by 5 bases, 4 bases remained unmatched. Per the germline V gene, CDR1 is SEHNR and CDR2 is FQNEAQ (reference sequence). This chain's CDR3 is CASSPGQGTGELFF. CDR3 nucleotide sequence: TGTGCCAGCAGCCCAGGACAGGGAACCGGGGAGCTGTTTTTT. Together with reference TRBV7-9 and TRBJ2-2, the CDR3 gives the full variable domain: DTGVSQNPRHKITKRGQNVTFRCDPISEHNRLYWYRQTLGQGPEFLTYFQNEAQLEKSRLLSDRFSAERPKGSFSTLEIQRTEQGDSAMYLCASSPGQGTGELFFGEGSRLTVL.

The chain carries TRBV6-6 and TRBJ2-7; TRBD2 aligns across 7 bases. The V gene end was trimmed by 7 bases and the J gene end by 5 bases; junction bases not matched to a gene: 8. The CDR3 extends over 13 amino acids. Germline CDR1 and CDR2: MNHNY and SVGAGI (reference sequence). The CDR3 loop is CASKGGAGDEQYF. DNA for the CDR3: TGTGCCAGCAAGGGAGGGGCCGGGGACGAGCAGTACTTC.

The V call is TRBV6-6, the J call TRBJ1-2; D uncertain. The CDR3 runs to 13 residues. V lost 0 bases to trimming and J lost 5 bases, with 7 bases between them. Germline V gives CDR1 MNHNY, CDR2 SVGAGI (reference sequence). CDR3 sequence (DNA): TGTGCCAGCAGTTACTCCGACGGGTATGGCTACACCTTC. Its translation: CASSYSDGYGYTF.

This clone has a single count. Other DNA variants within this sample encode the same CDR3. The rearrangement joins TRBV7-2 to TRBJ1-1; 7 positions match TRBD1. The CDR3 contains 13 residues. V was clipped by 2 bases and J by 5 bases; unmatched bases: 2. In germline, CDR1 is SGHTA, CDR2 FQGNSA. The CDR3 DNA reads as TGTGCCAGCAGCTTATCAGGGGGAACTGAAGCTTTCTTT. It codes for CASSLSGGTEAFF. Using reference TRBV7-2 and TRBJ1-1 for the parts outside the CDR3, the full variable domain is GAGVSQSPSNKVTEKGKDVELRCDPISGHTALYWYRQSLGQGLEFLIYFQGNSAPDKSGLPSDRFSAERTGGSVSTLTIQRTQQEDSAVYLCASSLSGGTEAFFGQGTRLTVV.

The chain couples TRBV4-3 to TRBJ1-2; possible D gene TRBD1, 6 bases. Germline-derived CDR1 and CDR2 are LGHNA and YSLEER. The CDR3 spans 16 residues. V was pared by 0 bases and J by 4 bases, with 15 bases between. The CDR3 loop reads CASSQDLGTGIYGYTF. The CDR3, as DNA: TGCGCCAGCAGCCAAGATCTTGGAACAGGGATCTATGGCTACACCTTC.

The chain carries TRBV21-1 and TRBJ2-7; TRBD1 is the table's D call and was not checked against the DNA. TRBV21-1 is a documented pseudogene. CDR3 length equals 15 residues. This CDR3 is CASSTSSRPFYEQYF. Written as DNA, the CDR3 is TGTGCCAGCAGCACCTCAAGCAGGCCGTTCTACGAGCAGTACTTC.

The chain couples TRBV19 to TRBJ2-2, with 10 positions matching TRBD1. CDR3 length: 16 residues. Germline loops: CDR1 LNHDA, CDR2 SQIVND (reference sequence). Germline trimming cut 5 bases from V and 6 bases from J; bases unmatched to any gene: 9. The CDR3 DNA is TGTGCCAGTAGTCCGACTGACAGGGGGCGGGCCGGGGAGCTGTTTTTT. It is translated as CASSPTDRGRAGELFF.

V gene TRBV10-3 combines with J gene TRBJ1-1; TRBD1 matches 10 bases. In germline, CDR1 is ENHRY, CDR2 SYGVKD. The V gene end was trimmed by 5 bases and the J gene end by 0 bases; junction bases not matched to a gene: 6. The CDR3 covers 16 residues. The CDR3 here is CAISSGQGTVNTEAFF. The CDR3 nucleotides read TGTGCCATCAGTTCGGGACAGGGGACGGTGAACACTGAAGCTTTCTTT.

This chain connects TRBV7-2 to TRBJ2-5; 9 bases are shared with TRBD1. CDR3 length: 15 residues. J gave up 5 bases and V 5 bases, and 9 bases lay outside the gene matches. Germline V CDR1 and CDR2: SGHTA, FQGNSA. CDR3 bases: TGTGCCAGCAGCACGCGGACAGGGGTATGGGAGACCCAGTACTTC. Encoded protein: CASSTRTGVWETQYF.

V is TRBV7-3 and J is TRBJ2-5; D gene uncertain. From germline, CDR1 is SGHTA and CDR2 FQGTGA. Trimming pared 5 bases from V and 7 bases from J, leaving 14 bases between. The length of the CDR3 is 13 residues. The CDR3 sequence is CASSPTPLGTQYF. The DNA for the CDR3 is TGTGCCAGCAGCCCGACTCCGTTGGGGACCCAGTACTTC.

The chain links TRBV7-3 to TRBJ2-2; 9 nucleotides align to TRBD1. V trimming: 5 bases; J trimming: 6 bases; junction bases outside the gene matches: 7. Germline lookup yields CDR1 SGHTA and CDR2 FQGTGA. This CDR3 has 15 residues. CDR3 DNA: TGTGCCAGCAGCAGGGACAGGGTCGTTTCCGGGGAGCTGTTTTTT. Its protein product is CASSRDRVVSGELFF.

CDR3 DNA sequence: TGTGCCAGCAGCTTAGCATCGGCTAGCGGGAACTACGAGCAGTACTTC. Its protein is CASSLASASGNYEQYF. The rearrangement links TRBV7-9 to TRBJ2-5; TRBD2 aligns across 9 bases. The better agreement between TRBJ2-7 and the DNA end casts doubt on the J call. The CDR3 spans 16 residues. Germline CDR1 SEHNR, CDR2 FQNEAQ (reference sequence).

This chain's CDR3 is CASSLAQLAENNEQFF. DNA for the CDR3: TGTGCCAGCAGCTTAGCTCAACTAGCGGAAAACAATGAGCAGTTCTTC. The rearrangement uses TRBV7-9 and TRBJ2-1; 8 positions agree with TRBD2. With V trimmed by 0 bases and J by 5 bases, 6 bases remained unmatched. This CDR3 is 16 amino acids long. In germline, CDR1 is SEHNR, CDR2 FQNEAQ (reference sequence).

The J gene is TRBJ2-7, the V gene TRBV6-1; D may be TRBD2 (5 bases). CDR3 size: 12 residues. V dropped 8 bases and J dropped 3 bases, with 11 bases sitting between them. Germline values: CDR1 MNHNS, CDR2 SASEGT. CDR3 coding DNA: TGTGCCAGCGACCTTCGGGGCTACGAGCAGTACTTC. This translates into CASDLRGYEQYF.

CDR3: CASSQDRFNTGELFF. CDR3 coding DNA: TGCGCCAGCAGCCAAGATCGGTTCAACACCGGGGAGCTGTTTTTT. The chain joins TRBV4-3 to TRBJ2-2; no firm D call. Germline lookup yields CDR1 LGHNA and CDR2 YSLEER. The V end lost 0 bases, the J end lost 2 bases, and 7 bases lay between the germline ends. The length of the CDR3 is 15 residues.

This sequence joins TRBV5-1 and TRBJ2-3; 9 bases agree with TRBD2. Germline-derived CDR1 and CDR2 are SGHRS and YFSETQ. J lost 2 bases, V lost 4 bases, and 5 bases had no gene match. This CDR3 region has 15 residues. As DNA, the CDR3 is TGCGCCAGCAGCCTCCGGACTAGCGACACAGATACGCAGTATTTT. Its protein product is CASSLRTSDTDTQYF.